The 2 T cell receptor beta chains below were found in one sample sequenced in a study of cytomegalovirus exposure and HLA in healthy donors. The PCR contained 60 Vbeta and 13 Jbeta primers. The protocol was immunoSEQ multiplex PCR, while the TCRdb copy is restricted to in-frame clones and leaves out a portion. This sample has 100,000 to 150,000 clones, with roughly 85% found just once. Sequencing was performed on PBMCs. The receptors here all came from a man younger than 30 in good health and CMV-seropositive.

Of note for this clone: The sample contains more than one DNA sequence encoding this CDR3. The CDR3: CASSHRDYSPLHF. The CDR3 bases are TGTGCCAGTAGCCACCGGGACTACTCACCCCTCCACTTT. The chain carries TRBV19 and TRBJ1-6; tentative D call: TRBD1 (5 bases). The CDR3 extends over 13 amino acids. The V gene's germline CDR1 is LNHDA and CDR2 SQIVND (reference sequence). Trimming took off 6 bases at V and 10 bases at J, with 13 bases between the two ends.

The V gene is TRBV18, the J gene TRBJ2-5; D is undetermined. The CDR3 length is 18 residues. Deletions cut 1 base from V and 0 bases from J, with 18 bases between. Germline values: CDR1 KGHSH, CDR2 LQKENI. The CDR3 loop reads CASSPRSSDSPNQETQYF. The CDR3 DNA reads TGTGCCAGCTCACCACGAAGCAGCGATTCCCCCAACCAAGAGACCCAGTACTTC.